Listed here are 27 T cell receptor beta chains from one sample, sequenced in a study of blood T cell repertoires in COVID-19. Profiling relied on immunoSEQ multiplex PCR, and the TCRdb table lists in-frame clones only, not all of them. This sample has about 160,000 clones; about 85% occur once, and the top ten carry under 6%. Material: peripheral blood. These receptors all come from a woman in her fifties or sixties with COVID-19, enrolled during active disease.

V is TRBV28 and J is TRBJ1-1; 9 bases fit TRBD1. The CDR3 has 14 residues. Per the germline V gene, CDR1 is MDHEN and CDR2 is SYDVKM. V shed 6 bases, J shed 6 bases, and the junction held 8 bases outside the gene matches. The CDR3 DNA is TGTGCCAGCAGGGGGGACAGGGAGATCCCTGAAGCTTTCTTT. Amino acids: CASRGDREIPEAFF.

J is TRBJ1-2 and V is TRBV19, with unresolved D. Germline V gives CDR1 LNHDA, CDR2 SQIVND (reference sequence). The length of the CDR3 is 14 residues. V lost 2 bases and J lost 8, with 15 bases in between. The CDR3 DNA sequence: TGTGCCAGTAGTATACGGACCCAAAGCGGGGGCTACACCTTC. It encodes CASSIRTQSGGYTF.

The V and J genes are TRBV28 and TRBJ2-7; D is unclear. V was cut by 5 bases and J by 2 bases, with 10 bases left in between. There are 13 residues in the CDR3. Germline lookup yields CDR1 MDHEN and CDR2 SYDVKM. The CDR3, as DNA: TGTGCCAGCAGTGCAGGCCGTACCTACGAGCAGTACTTC. Its protein product is CASSAGRTYEQYF.

V and J are TRBV29-1 and TRBJ1-1; D remains unclear. CDR1 is SQVTM and CDR2 is ANQGSEA in the germline V gene. CDR3 size: 12 residues. Trimming took 4 bases from V and 4 from J, leaving 10 bases between them. CDR3 DNA: TGCAGCGTTGTCAGAGGGATCACTGAAGCTTTCTTT. It codes for CSVVRGITEAFF.

V gene TRBV7-2 combines with J gene TRBJ2-5; 14 nucleotides match TRBD2. From germline, CDR1 is SGHTA and CDR2 FQGNSA. This CDR3 has 16 residues. V trimming: 5 bases; J trimming: 5 bases; junction bases outside the gene matches: 7. As DNA, the CDR3 is TGTGCCAGCAGCCCCAGACTAGCGGGGGGGCGGGAGACCCAGTACTTC. Translation: CASSPRLAGGRETQYF. Filled out from reference TRBV7-2 and TRBJ2-5, the complete variable domain reads GAGVSQSPSNKVTEKGKDVELRCDPISGHTALYWYRQSLGQGLEFLIYFQGNSAPDKSGLPSDRFSAERTGGSVSTLTIQRTQQEDSAVYLCASSPRLAGGRETQYFGPGTRLLVL.

The chain joins TRBV12-3 or TRBV12-4 to TRBJ2-3; 7 bases fit TRBD1. After removal of 8 bases from V and 5 bases from J, the junction contained 7 bases not matched to a gene. The CDR3 length is 13 residues. Here the CDR3 reads CASLPAGGDTQYF. The CDR3 bases are TGTGCCAGCCTCCCGGCAGGGGGAGATACGCAGTATTTT.

The rearrangement links TRBV11-3 to TRBJ2-1; D gene unclear. The CDR3 length is 12 residues. Trimming cost V 0 bases and J 11 bases, with 8 bases left between them. The germline V gene has CDR1 SGHNT and CDR2 YENEEA. CDR3 DNA: TGTGCCAGCAGCTTAGATCTGGGCCAGCAGTTCTTC. Translated, it gives CASSLDLGQQFF.

This chain joins TRBV28 and TRBJ2-3; 10 bases agree with TRBD2. The germline CDR1 and CDR2 sequences are MDHEN and SYDVKM. The trim removed 5 bases at V and 7 bases at J, leaving 3 bases unmatched. This CDR3 comprises 13 residues. The DNA for the CDR3 is TGTGCCAGCAGTCTACTAGCGGGGTATACGCAGTATTTT. Its translation: CASSLLAGYTQYF.

The rearrangement joins TRBV28 to TRBJ2-7; D is possibly TRBD1 (8 bases). The CDR3 covers 14 residues. Germline V CDR1 and CDR2: MDHEN, SYDVKM. V was trimmed by 5 bases and J by 7 bases, leaving 18 bases between them. The chain's CDR3 is CASSPTGGVGEQYF. Written as DNA, the CDR3 is TGTGCCAGCAGTCCTACAGGGGGGGTAGGGGAGCAGTACTTC.

The sample holds many counts of this clone. The chain links TRBV2 to TRBJ1-6; D call uncertain. The germline V gene encodes CDR1 SNHLY and CDR2 FYNNEI. CDR3 length: 15 amino acids. V was trimmed by 6 bases and J by 9 bases, leaving 18 bases between them. Here the CDR3 DNA reads TGTGCCAGCAGCGAGGAAGAGTATTTGGGTTCACCCCTCCACTTT. Translation: CASSEEEYLGSPLHF.

The chain's CDR3 is CASSYQEDNQPQHF. CDR3 nucleotide sequence: TGTGCCAGCAGTTACCAGGAAGATAATCAGCCCCAGCATTTT. The chain is built from TRBV6-5 and TRBJ1-5; D not certain. This CDR3 region has 14 residues. Germline assignment: CDR1 MNHEY and CDR2 SVGAGI. V was cut by 2 bases and J by 4 bases, with 9 bases left in between.

The rearrangement links TRBV7-2 to TRBJ2-3; 8 bases match TRBD2. V shed 4 bases, J shed 5 bases, and the junction held 11 bases outside the gene matches. The CDR3 contains 16 residues. Germline CDR1 is SGHTA and CDR2 is FQGNSA. The CDR3 bases are TGTGCCAGCAGCTCTGTGTACGGGGGGGGAGGAGATACGCAGTATTTT. Amino acids: CASSSVYGGGGDTQYF.

The chain recombines TRBV6-2 or TRBV6-3 with TRBJ1-1; TRBD1 might be the D (5 bases). Trimming took 2 bases from V and 1 from J, leaving 8 bases between them. CDR1 is MNHEY and CDR2 is SVGEGT in the germline V gene. The CDR3 spans 14 residues. DNA of the CDR3: TGTGCCAGCAGTTACGGGGGGGGGAACACTGAAGCTTTCTTT. This encodes CASSYGGGNTEAFF.

The chain links TRBV6-2 or TRBV6-3 to TRBJ2-3; 7 bases fit TRBD2. CDR1 MNHEY and CDR2 SVGEGT come from the germline V gene. There are 15 residues in the CDR3. With 2 bases clipped from V and 0 bases from J, the junction kept 2 bases outside the gene matches. The CDR3 DNA sequence: TGTGCCAGCAGTTACGGAGCGGGGAGCACAGATACGCAGTATTTT. Its translation is CASSYGAGSTDTQYF.

V usage is TRBV5-6 and J usage is TRBJ1-2, with TRBD1 matching over 7 bases. This CDR3 is built from 14 residues. V was pared by 4 bases and J by 5 bases, with 8 bases of the junction left unmatched. Germline V gene data show CDR1 as SGHDT and CDR2 as YYEEEE. The CDR3 sequence is CASSTPTGWYGYTF. The CDR3 bases are TGTGCCAGCAGCACTCCGACAGGGTGGTATGGCTACACCTTC.

The chain combines TRBV5-1 with TRBJ1-1; 9 bases are shared with TRBD1. Trimming took 4 bases from V and 5 from J; bases not matched to a gene: 12. CDR1 and CDR2 (germline): SGHRS, YFSETQ. This CDR3 spans 16 amino acids. The CDR3 DNA is TGCGCCAGCAGCCTCGGGACAGGGCCCAGGGGGACTGAAGCTTTCTTT. Its translation: CASSLGTGPRGTEAFF.

This chain links TRBV6-5 with TRBJ2-7, with D maybe TRBD2 (6 bases). Per germline, CDR1 MNHEY and CDR2 SVGAGI. Trimming left V 7 bases short and J 7 bases short, with 20 bases between. CDR3 length: 14 residues. In DNA form, the CDR3 reads TGTGCCAGCAACCACCGGGCCCTGGCGGGGGAGCAGTACTTC. Amino acids: CASNHRALAGEQYF.

This clone is a singleton in its sample. The J gene is TRBJ2-3, the V gene TRBV25-1; D is perhaps TRBD1 (6 bases). Germline V gene data show CDR1 as MGHDK and CDR2 as SYGVNS. The CDR3 has 14 amino acids. Between the trimmed V and J ends, which lost 3 bases and 5 bases, there was a span of 12 bases. This chain's CDR3 is CASSDPPGEDTQYF. DNA of the CDR3: TGTGCCAGCAGTGATCCCCCAGGGGAAGATACGCAGTATTTT.

The chain employs TRBV9 and TRBJ2-5, with D hard to call. Trimming stripped 0 bases from V and 3 bases from J, with 6 bases between. The V gene's germline CDR1 is SGDLS and CDR2 YYNGEE. The CDR3 covers 13 residues. The CDR3 is CASSVGQEETQYF. The CDR3 nucleotides are TGTGCCAGCAGCGTAGGTCAGGAAGAGACCCAGTACTTC.

V usage is TRBV2 and J usage is TRBJ2-5; 10 bases align to TRBD2. V was clipped by 6 bases and J by 5 bases; unmatched bases: 12. In germline, CDR1 is SNHLY, CDR2 FYNNEI. This CDR3 region has 16 residues. The DNA of the CDR3 is TGTGCCAGCAGCCTAACCCTAGCGGGGGTTCCCGAGACCCAGTACTTC. This gives the protein CASSLTLAGVPETQYF.

The chain joins TRBV19 to TRBJ1-5, with 10 bases that match TRBD1. In germline, CDR1 is LNHDA, CDR2 SQIVND (reference sequence). There are 16 residues in the CDR3. V shed 0 bases, J shed 4 bases, and the junction held 3 bases outside the gene matches. CDR3 loop: CASSIDSGQGNQPQHF. The CDR3 nucleotides are TGTGCCAGTAGTATAGATTCGGGACAGGGGAATCAGCCCCAGCATTTT.

Turning to this clone: The sample holds other DNA sequences that translate to the same CDR3. The chain employs TRBV5-1 and TRBJ1-1; TRBD1 matches 8 bases. CDR1 SGHRS and CDR2 YFSETQ come from the germline V gene. Unmatched junction bases numbered 2, after V lost 4 bases and J lost 0 bases. The CDR3 loop spans 14 amino acids. The CDR3: CASSLGQVNTEAFF. The CDR3 coding sequence is TGCGCCAGCAGCCTGGGACAGGTGAACACTGAAGCTTTCTTT.

This clone has only a few counts. The chain carries TRBV2 and TRBJ2-3; the D is unclear. The CDR3 is 13 residues long. The V gene lost 6 bases and the J gene lost 3 bases, with 10 bases spanning the gap. Germline V lookup: CDR1 SNHLY, CDR2 FYNNEI. The CDR3: CASSSEITDTQYF. CDR3 nucleotides: TGTGCCAGCAGCTCCGAGATAACAGATACGCAGTATTTT. Drawing the rest from reference TRBV2 and TRBJ2-3, the complete variable domain is EPEVTQTPSHQVTQMGQEVILRCVPISNHLYFYWYRQILGQKVEFLVSFYNNEISEKSEIFDDQFSVERPDGSNFTLKIRSTKLEDSAMYFCASSSEITDTQYFGPGTRLTVL.

The rearrangement links TRBV18 to TRBJ2-7; 9 bases are shared with TRBD2. Germline V gene sequence: CDR1 KGHSH, CDR2 LQKENI. The V and J ends lost 3 bases and 5 bases, in that order; junction bases with no gene match: 8. The CDR3 is 15 amino acids. CDR3 in DNA: TGTGCCAGCTCACCTTTCGCGGGGGGGCCGGACGAGCAGTACTTC. Amino acid sequence: CASSPFAGGPDEQYF.

The J gene is TRBJ2-7, the V gene TRBV7-9; D perhaps matches TRBD1 (6 bases). The CDR3 spans 15 residues. Germline loops: CDR1 SEHNR, CDR2 FQNEAQ (reference sequence). Trimming removed 7 bases at V and 4 bases at J, with 20 bases between. The CDR3 loop is CASTNTRTDVYEQYF. In DNA form, the CDR3 reads TGTGCCAGCACCAATACGCGGACAGATGTATACGAGCAGTACTTC.

This clone occurred a few times. This sequence joins TRBV10-3 and TRBJ1-2, with TRBD1 matching 7 bases. V lost 8 bases, J lost 3 bases, and 0 bases stayed unmatched. Germline V gene lookup returns CDR1 ENHRY and CDR2 SYGVKD. There are 11 residues in the CDR3. CDR3 residues: CAIGQDYGYTF. CDR3 nucleotide sequence: TGTGCCATCGGACAGGACTATGGCTACACCTTC.

V gene TRBV4-2 combines with J gene TRBJ1-2; tentatively, D is TRBD1 (5 bases). V lost 3 bases and J 7 bases, leaving 15 bases between the germline ends. The CDR3 length is 14 residues. Germline CDR1 LGHNA, CDR2 YNFKEQ. CDR3 in amino acids: CASSHWGLVVGYTF. CDR3 bases: TGTGCCAGCAGCCATTGGGGCTTGGTAGTTGGCTACACCTTC.